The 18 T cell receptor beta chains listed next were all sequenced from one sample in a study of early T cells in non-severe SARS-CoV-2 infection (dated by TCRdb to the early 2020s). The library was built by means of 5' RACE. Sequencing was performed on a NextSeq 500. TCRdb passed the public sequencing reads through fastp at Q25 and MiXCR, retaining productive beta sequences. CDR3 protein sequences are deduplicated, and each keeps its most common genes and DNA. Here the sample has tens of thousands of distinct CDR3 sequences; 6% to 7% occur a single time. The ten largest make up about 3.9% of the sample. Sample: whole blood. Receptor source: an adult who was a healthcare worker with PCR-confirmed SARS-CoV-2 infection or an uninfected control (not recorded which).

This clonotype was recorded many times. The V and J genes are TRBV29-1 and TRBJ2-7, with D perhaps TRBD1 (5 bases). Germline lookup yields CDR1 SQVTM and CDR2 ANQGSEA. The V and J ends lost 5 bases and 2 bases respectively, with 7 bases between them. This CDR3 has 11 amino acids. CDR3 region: CSVQDTYEQYF. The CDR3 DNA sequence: TGCAGCGTTCAGGACACCTACGAGCAGTACTTC.

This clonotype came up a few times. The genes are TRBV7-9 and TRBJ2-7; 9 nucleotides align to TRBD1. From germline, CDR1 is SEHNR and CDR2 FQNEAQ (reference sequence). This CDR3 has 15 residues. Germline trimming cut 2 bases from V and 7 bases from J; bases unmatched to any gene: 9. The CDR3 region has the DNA TGTGCCAGCAGCTTACGACAGGGGGACCTGCCAGAGCAGTACTTC. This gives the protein CASSLRQGDLPEQYF.

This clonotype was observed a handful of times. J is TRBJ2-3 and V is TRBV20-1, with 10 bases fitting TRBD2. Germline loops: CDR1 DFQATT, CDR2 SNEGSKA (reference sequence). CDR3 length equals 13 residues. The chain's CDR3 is CSALAGDTDTQYF. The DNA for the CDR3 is TGCAGCGCTCTAGCGGGGGACACAGATACGCAGTATTTT.

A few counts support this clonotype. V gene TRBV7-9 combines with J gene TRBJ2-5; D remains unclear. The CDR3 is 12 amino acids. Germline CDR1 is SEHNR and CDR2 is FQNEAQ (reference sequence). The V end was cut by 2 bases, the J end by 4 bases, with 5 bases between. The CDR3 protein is CASSLILETQYF. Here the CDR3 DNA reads TGTGCCAGCAGCTTAATCTTAGAGACCCAGTACTTC.

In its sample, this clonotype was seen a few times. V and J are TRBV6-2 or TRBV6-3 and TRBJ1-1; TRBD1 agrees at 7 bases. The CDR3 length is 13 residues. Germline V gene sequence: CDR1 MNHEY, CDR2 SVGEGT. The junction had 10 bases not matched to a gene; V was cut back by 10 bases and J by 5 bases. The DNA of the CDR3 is TGTGCCACTATAGAGGACAGGCATACTGAAGCTTTCTTT. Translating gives CATIEDRHTEAFF.

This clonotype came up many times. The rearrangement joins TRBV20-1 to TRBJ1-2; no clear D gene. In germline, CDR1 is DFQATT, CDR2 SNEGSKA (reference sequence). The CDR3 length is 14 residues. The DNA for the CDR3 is TGCACTTTCGCGGGCCAGACCATATTCTATGGCTACACCTTC. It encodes CTFAGQTIFYGYTF.

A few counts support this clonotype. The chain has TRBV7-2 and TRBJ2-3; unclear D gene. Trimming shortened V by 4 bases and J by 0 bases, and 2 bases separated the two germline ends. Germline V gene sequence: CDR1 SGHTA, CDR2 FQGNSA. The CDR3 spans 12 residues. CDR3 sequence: CASSSSTDTQYF. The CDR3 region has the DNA TGTGCCAGCAGCTCTAGCACAGATACGCAGTATTTT.

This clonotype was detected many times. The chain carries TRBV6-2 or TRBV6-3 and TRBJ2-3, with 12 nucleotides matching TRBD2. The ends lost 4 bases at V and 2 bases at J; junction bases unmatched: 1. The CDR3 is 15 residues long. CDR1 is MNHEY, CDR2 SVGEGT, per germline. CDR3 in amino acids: CASSSSGGATDTQYF. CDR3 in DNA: TGTGCCAGCAGTTCTAGCGGGGGGGCCACAGATACGCAGTATTTT.

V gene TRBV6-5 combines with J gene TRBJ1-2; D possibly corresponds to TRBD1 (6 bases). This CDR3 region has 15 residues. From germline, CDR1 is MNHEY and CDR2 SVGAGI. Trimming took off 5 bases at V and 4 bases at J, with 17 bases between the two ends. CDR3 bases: TGTGCCAGCAGTCTCCGGGGGCCAGATTCCTATGGCTACACCTTC. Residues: CASSLRGPDSYGYTF.

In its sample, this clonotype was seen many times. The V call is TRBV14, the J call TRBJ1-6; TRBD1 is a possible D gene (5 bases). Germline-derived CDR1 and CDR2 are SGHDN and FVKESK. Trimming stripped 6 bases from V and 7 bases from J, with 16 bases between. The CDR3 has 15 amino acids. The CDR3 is CASRDRTSGNSPLHF. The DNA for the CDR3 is TGTGCCAGCAGAGATAGGACATCAGGAAATTCACCCCTCCACTTT.

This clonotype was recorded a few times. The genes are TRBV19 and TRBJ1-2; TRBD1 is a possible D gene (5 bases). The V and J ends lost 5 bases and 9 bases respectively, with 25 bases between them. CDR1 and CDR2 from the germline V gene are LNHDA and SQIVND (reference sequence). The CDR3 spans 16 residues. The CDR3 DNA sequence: TGTGCCAGTAGTCCCCCGGCGAATCGGGACTTTTTGAGCTACACCTTC. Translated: CASSPPANRDFLSYTF.

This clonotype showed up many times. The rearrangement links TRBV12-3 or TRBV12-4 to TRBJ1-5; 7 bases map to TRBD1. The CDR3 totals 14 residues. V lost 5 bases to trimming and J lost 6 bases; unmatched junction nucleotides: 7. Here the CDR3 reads CASSEQGNLQPQHF. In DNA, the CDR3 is TGTGCCAGCAGTGAACAGGGGAACCTTCAGCCCCAGCATTTT.

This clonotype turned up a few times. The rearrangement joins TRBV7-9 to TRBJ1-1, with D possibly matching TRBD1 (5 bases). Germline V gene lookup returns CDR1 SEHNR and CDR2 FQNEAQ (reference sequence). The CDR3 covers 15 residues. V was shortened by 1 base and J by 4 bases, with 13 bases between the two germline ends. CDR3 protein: CASSLVGGSSTEAFF. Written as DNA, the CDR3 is TGTGCCAGCAGCTTAGTGGGGGGGTCGTCCACTGAAGCTTTCTTT. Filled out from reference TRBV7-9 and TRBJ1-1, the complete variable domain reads DTGVSQNPRHKITKRGQNVTFRCDPISEHNRLYWYRQTLGQGPEFLTYFQNEAQLEKSRLLSDRFSAERPKGSFSTLEIQRTEQGDSAMYLCASSLVGGSSTEAFFGQGTRLTVV.

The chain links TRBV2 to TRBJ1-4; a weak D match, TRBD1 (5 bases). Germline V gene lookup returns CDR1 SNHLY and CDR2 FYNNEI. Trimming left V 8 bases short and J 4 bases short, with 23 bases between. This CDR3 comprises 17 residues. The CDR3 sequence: CASRPGTTAQLNEKLFF. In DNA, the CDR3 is TGTGCCAGCCGCCCGGGGACGACGGCCCAACTTAATGAAAAACTGTTTTTT.

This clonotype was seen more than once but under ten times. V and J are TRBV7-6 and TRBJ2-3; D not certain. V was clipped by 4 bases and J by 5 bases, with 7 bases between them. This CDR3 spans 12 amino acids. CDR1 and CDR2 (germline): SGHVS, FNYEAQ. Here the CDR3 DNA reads TGTGCCAGCAGCTCTCGGCTAGATACGCAGTATTTT. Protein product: CASSSRLDTQYF.

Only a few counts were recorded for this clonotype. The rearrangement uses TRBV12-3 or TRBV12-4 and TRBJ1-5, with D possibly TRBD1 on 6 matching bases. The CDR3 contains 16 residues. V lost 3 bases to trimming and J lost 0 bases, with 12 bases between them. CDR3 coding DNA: TGTGCCAGCAGTTTGAAACAGGGAAATAGCAATCAGCCCCAGCATTTT. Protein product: CASSLKQGNSNQPQHF.

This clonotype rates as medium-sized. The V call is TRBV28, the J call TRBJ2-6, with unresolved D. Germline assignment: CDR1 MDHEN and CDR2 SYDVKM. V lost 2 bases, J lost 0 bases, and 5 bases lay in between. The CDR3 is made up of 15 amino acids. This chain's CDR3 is CASSLGSSGANVLTF. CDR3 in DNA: TGTGCCAGCAGTTTAGGTAGCTCTGGGGCCAACGTCCTGACTTTC.

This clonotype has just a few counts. As DNA, the CDR3 is TGCAGTGCTAGAGACTCAGGGGGAGAAAACATTCAGTACTTC. Protein product: CSARDSGGENIQYF. The chain combines TRBV20-1 with TRBJ2-4, with 7 positions matching TRBD1. CDR3 length: 14 residues. Germline V CDR1 and CDR2: DFQATT, SNEGSKA (reference sequence). V shed 0 bases and J 5 bases; nucleotides not matched to a gene: 4.